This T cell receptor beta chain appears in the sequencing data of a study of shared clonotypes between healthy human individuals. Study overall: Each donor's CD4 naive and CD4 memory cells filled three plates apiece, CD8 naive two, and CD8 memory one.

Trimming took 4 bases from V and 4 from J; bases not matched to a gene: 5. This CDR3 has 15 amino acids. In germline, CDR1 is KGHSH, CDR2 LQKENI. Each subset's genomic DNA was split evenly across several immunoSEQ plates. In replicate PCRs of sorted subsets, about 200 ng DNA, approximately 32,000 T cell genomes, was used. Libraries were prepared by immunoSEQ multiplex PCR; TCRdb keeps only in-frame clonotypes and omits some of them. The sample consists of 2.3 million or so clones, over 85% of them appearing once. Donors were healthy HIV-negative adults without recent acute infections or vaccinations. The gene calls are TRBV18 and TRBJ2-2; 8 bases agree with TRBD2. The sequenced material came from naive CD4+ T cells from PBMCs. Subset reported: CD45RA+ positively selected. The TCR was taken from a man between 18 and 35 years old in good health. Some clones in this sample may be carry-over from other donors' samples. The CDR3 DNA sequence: TGTGCCAGCTCACAGACCGGGAGGGGCACCGGGGAGCTGTTTTTT. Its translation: CASSQTGRGTGELFF.